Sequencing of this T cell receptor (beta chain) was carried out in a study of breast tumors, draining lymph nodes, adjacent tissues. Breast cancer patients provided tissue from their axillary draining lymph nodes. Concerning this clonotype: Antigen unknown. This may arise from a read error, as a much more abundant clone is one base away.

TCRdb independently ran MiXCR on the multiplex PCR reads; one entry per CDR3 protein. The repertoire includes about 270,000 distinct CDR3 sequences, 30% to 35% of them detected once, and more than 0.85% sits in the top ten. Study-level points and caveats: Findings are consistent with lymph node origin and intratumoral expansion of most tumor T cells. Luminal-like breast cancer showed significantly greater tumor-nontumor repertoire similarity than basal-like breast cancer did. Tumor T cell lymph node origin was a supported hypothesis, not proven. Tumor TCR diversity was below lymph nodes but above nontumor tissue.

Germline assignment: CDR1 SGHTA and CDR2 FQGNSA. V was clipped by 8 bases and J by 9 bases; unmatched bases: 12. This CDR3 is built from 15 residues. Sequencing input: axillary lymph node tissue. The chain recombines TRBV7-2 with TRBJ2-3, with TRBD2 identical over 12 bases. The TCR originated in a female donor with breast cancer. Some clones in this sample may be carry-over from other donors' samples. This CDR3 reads CASGPFRTSGNTQYF. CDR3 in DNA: TGTGCCAGCGGCCCCTTCCGGACTAGCGGGAACACGCAGTATTTT.